The 18 T cell receptor beta chains below were found in one sample sequenced in a study of CD8+ T cells in alopecia areata. As the sequencing template, cDNA was produced by extracting RNA and reverse transcribing it. TCRdb's copy holds only in-frame clones and misses some; the assay was immunoSEQ multiplex PCR. The sample holds 110,000 to 150,000 clones, 62% seen once. Sequencing used CD8+ T cells sorted from blood. The receptor set was obtained from a human donor in good health.

The V call is TRBV10-2, the J call TRBJ2-7; 8 nucleotides match TRBD1. This CDR3 has 16 residues. Germline values: CDR1 WSHSY, CDR2 SAAADI. V was pared by 5 bases and J by 1 base, with 10 bases of the junction left unmatched. The CDR3: CASSFRQGFLSYEQYF. Here the CDR3 DNA reads TGCGCCAGCAGTTTCCGACAGGGGTTTTTGTCCTACGAGCAGTACTTC.

The chain's CDR3 is CASSPSAGDSTDTQYF. DNA for the CDR3: TGTGCCAGCAGTCCTTCCGCGGGAGATAGCACAGATACGCAGTATTTT. The rearrangement uses TRBV27 and TRBJ2-3; 7 nucleotides line up with TRBD2. V trimming: 5 bases; J trimming: 0 bases; junction bases outside the gene matches: 8. In germline, CDR1 is MNHEY, CDR2 SMNVEV (reference sequence). The CDR3 has 16 residues.

The chain joins TRBV23-1 to TRBJ2-7; TRBD1 matches at 8 bases. TRBV23-1 is an open reading frame whose function is uncertain. The V segment lost 2 bases and the J segment 4 bases; nucleotides outside the gene matches: 10. This CDR3 is built from 16 residues. The CDR3, as DNA: TGCGCCAGCAGTCAAATCCCGCGGACAGGGAGTTACGAGCAGTACTTC. Protein product: CASSQIPRTGSYEQYF.

This chain uses TRBV14 with TRBJ2-7, with D perhaps TRBD1 (6 bases). Germline V lookup: CDR1 SGHDN, CDR2 FVKESK. CDR3 size: 14 residues. V gave up 5 bases and J gave up 3 bases, with 14 bases separating them. CDR3 DNA: TGTGCCAGCAGCACAGGACAGTCCGGCTACGAGCAGTACTTC. This gives the protein CASSTGQSGYEQYF.

Details on this clone: This same CDR3 is encoded by further DNA sequences in the sample. V and J are TRBV29-1 and TRBJ1-1; D unresolved. CDR1 is SQVTM and CDR2 is ANQGSEA in the germline V gene. This CDR3 region has 10 residues. Trimming took 6 bases from V and 4 from J, leaving 6 bases between them. CDR3 protein: CSVSATEAFF. For the CDR3, the DNA is TGCAGCGTCAGTGCCACTGAAGCTTTCTTT.

The CDR3 loop reads CASSLATATGDYGYTF. Here the CDR3 DNA reads TGTGCCAGCAGCTTAGCAACCGCGACAGGGGATTATGGCTACACCTTC. V and J are TRBV11-1 and TRBJ1-2, with TRBD1 matching 8 bases. Germline trimming cut 0 bases from V and 5 bases from J; bases unmatched to any gene: 8. The V gene's germline CDR1 is SGHAT and CDR2 FQDESV (reference sequence). The CDR3 is 16 residues long.

The rearrangement links TRBV7-9 to TRBJ1-2; D is perhaps TRBD1 (6 bases). V gave up 1 base and J gave up 0 bases, with 18 bases separating them. CDR3 length equals 18 residues. Germline-derived CDR1 and CDR2 are SEHNR and FQNEAQ (reference sequence). CDR3 DNA: TGTGCCAGCAGCTTAGTGGGTGCAGGGGATCGTGCTAACTATGGCTACACCTTC. Amino acid sequence: CASSLVGAGDRANYGYTF.

The J gene is TRBJ2-7, the V gene TRBV29-1; 9 bases map to TRBD2. With 5 bases clipped from V and 1 base from J, the junction kept 3 bases outside the gene matches. Germline-derived CDR1 and CDR2 are SQVTM and ANQGSEA. The CDR3 is 13 amino acids. CDR3 coding DNA: TGCAGCGTTTTACTAGCGGGTTCCTACGAGCAGTACTTC. Its translation is CSVLLAGSYEQYF.

The rearrangement joins TRBV13 to TRBJ2-3; either TRBD1 or TRBD2 may fit D (5 bases each). The length of the CDR3 is 12 residues. Germline lookup yields CDR1 PRHDT and CDR2 FYEKMQ (reference sequence). With 8 bases removed from V and 5 bases from J, the gap between germline ends came to 11 bases. CDR3 amino acids: CASLGAGDTQYF. The CDR3 DNA is TGTGCCAGCCTCGGGGCGGGAGATACGCAGTATTTT. The complete variable domain, with remaining parts taken from reference TRBV13 and TRBJ2-3, reads AAGVIQSPRHLIKEKRETATLKCYPIPRHDTVYWYQQGPGQDPQFLISFYEKMQSDKGSIPDRFSAQQFSDYHSELNMSSLELGDSALYFCASLGAGDTQYFGPGTRLTVL.

The chain couples TRBV25-1 to TRBJ2-5; TRBD2 matches 11 bases. CDR3 length: 17 residues. V lost 1 base, J lost 0 bases, and 4 bases stayed unmatched. CDR1 is MGHDK and CDR2 is SYGVNS in the germline V gene. CDR3 region: CASSEWGLAVNQETQYF. CDR3 DNA: TGTGCCAGCAGTGAATGGGGACTAGCGGTGAACCAAGAGACCCAGTACTTC.

The rearrangement joins TRBV29-1 to TRBJ2-7, with TRBD1 matching over 9 bases. The germline gives CDR1 SQVTM, CDR2 ANQGSEA. V shed 4 bases and J 6 bases; nucleotides not matched to a gene: 7. This CDR3 has 13 residues. The CDR3 sequence: CSVAGTGMLEQYF. The DNA of the CDR3 is TGCAGCGTTGCTGGGACAGGGATGCTCGAGCAGTACTTC.

The chain carries TRBV9 and TRBJ1-2; 9 bases map to TRBD1. Per germline, CDR1 SGDLS and CDR2 YYNGEE. There are 14 residues in the CDR3. The V gene end was trimmed by 3 bases and the J gene end by 4 bases; junction bases not matched to a gene: 4. The CDR3 is CASSDRTGAYGYTF. Written as DNA, the CDR3 is TGTGCCAGCAGCGACCGGACAGGGGCCTATGGCTACACCTTC. Complete variable domain (other parts from reference TRBV9 and TRBJ1-2): DSGVTQTPKHLITATGQRVTLRCSPRSGDLSVYWYQQSLDQGLQFLIQYYNGEERAKGNILERFSAQQFPDLHSELNLSSLELGDSALYFCASSDRTGAYGYTFGSGTRLTVV.

The chain links TRBV5-6 to TRBJ1-3; possible D gene TRBD1, 5 bases. The CDR3 is made up of 15 amino acids. Between the trimmed V and J ends, which lost 3 bases and 7 bases, there was a span of 17 bases. Germline CDR1 reads SGHDT; CDR2 reads YYEEEE. The CDR3 nucleotides read TGTGCCAGCAGCTGGGGCCGGGACGGCGCCAACACCATATATTTT. This sequence encodes CASSWGRDGANTIYF. Drawing the rest from reference TRBV5-6 and TRBJ1-3, the complete variable domain is DAGVTQSPTHLIKTRGQQVTLRCSPKSGHDTVSWYQQALGQGPQFIFQYYEEEERQRGNFPDRFSGHQFPNYSSELNVNALLLGDSALYLCASSWGRDGANTIYFGEGSWLTVV.

V is TRBV29-1 and J is TRBJ1-1, with D maybe TRBD1 (5 bases). This CDR3 comprises 15 residues. Germline CDR1 and CDR2: SQVTM and ANQGSEA. V lost 3 bases and J lost 5, with 19 bases in between. CDR3 in amino acids: CSVDIRRTGDTEAFF. The CDR3 coding sequence is TGCAGCGTTGACATTCGGAGGACGGGGGATACTGAAGCTTTCTTT.

The sample holds one count of this clone. Relative to the germline gene, one junction end is altered; a read error may explain this. The V call is TRBV10-1, the J call TRBJ2-1, with a weak D call TRBD2 (6 bases). CDR3 length: 13 residues. Germline values: CDR1 WNHNN, CDR2 SYGVQD (reference sequence). This chain's CDR3 is CATSGTLYNEQFF. CDR3 nucleotide sequence: TGTGCCACCTCCGGGACTCTCTACAATGAGCAGTTCTTC.

The chain is built from TRBV30 and TRBJ1-1; D unresolved. The CDR3 is made up of 14 amino acids. V was trimmed by 0 bases and J by 6 bases, leaving 14 bases between them. The germline CDR1 and CDR2 sequences are GTSNPN and SVGIG (reference sequence). The CDR3: CAWSVGEGRAEAFF. CDR3 DNA sequence: TGTGCCTGGAGTGTCGGTGAGGGAAGGGCTGAAGCTTTCTTT.

The rearrangement links TRBV7-2 to TRBJ2-7; D tentatively reads TRBD1 or TRBD2 (5 bases each). Germline V gene sequence: CDR1 SGHTA, CDR2 FQGNSA. With 11 bases removed from V and 0 bases from J, the gap between germline ends came to 14 bases. The CDR3 is made up of 13 amino acids. The CDR3 DNA reads as TGTGCCGCACCGTTGGGGGACTCCTACGAGCAGTACTTC. This translates into CAAPLGDSYEQYF.

The CDR3 sequence is CASSYSDGTGTGELFF. The CDR3 DNA reads as TGTGCCAGCAGTTATTCGGACGGGACAGGCACCGGGGAGCTGTTTTTT. The chain joins TRBV6-5 to TRBJ2-2, with 8 bases aligning to TRBD1. The V and J ends lost 3 bases and 4 bases, in that order; junction bases with no gene match: 7. The CDR3 spans 16 residues. Germline values: CDR1 MNHEY, CDR2 SVGAGI.